Listed below are T cell receptor beta chains from one sample, sequenced in a study of blood T cell repertoires in COVID-19. The repertoire was sequenced with immunoSEQ multiplex PCR; TCRdb's copy has only in-frame clones and lacks some. The profile shows just under 65,000 clones, roughly 85% of them singletons. Sequenced material: peripheral blood. The receptors were sampled from a man aged 40-55 years with acute or convalescent COVID-19. CDR3s include the opening cysteine and the closing phenylalanine or tryptophan. D genes are given only for firm matches. Not all rows give a size; the values are once, few, many and, for expanded clones, a class.

v_gene	j_gene	abundance	d_gene	CDR3nt	CDR3aa
TRBV21-1	TRBJ1-2	.	.	TGTGCCAGCAGCAAAGAAGGGGGACACTATGGCTACACCTTC	CASSKEGGHYGYTF
TRBV18	TRBJ1-3	.	.	TGTGCCAGCTCACCCGGGACACTAGCTGGAAACACCATATATTTT	CASSPGTLAGNTIYF
TRBV19	TRBJ2-6	.	.	TGTGCCAGTAGCTCCTCTGGGGCCAACGTCCTGACTTTC	CASSSSGANVLTF
TRBV12-5	TRBJ1-5	.	.	TGTGCTAGTGGCCCGAGCAATCAGCCCCAGCATTTT	CASGPSNQPQHF
TRBV18	TRBJ1-1	few	.	TGTGCCAGCTCACCCTCGGACAGTCCTAACACTGAAGCTTTCTTT	CASSPSDSPNTEAFF
TRBV25-1	TRBJ2-1	.	.	TGTGCCAGCAGTGAATTTGGCGGGAATGAGCAGTTCTTC	CASSEFGGNEQFF
TRBV4-1	TRBJ1-5	once	.	TGCGCCAGCAGCCGACTAGACCTTGAGCCCCAGCATTTT	CASSRLDLEPQHF
TRBV5-4	TRBJ2-7	.	.	TGTGCCAGCAGCTTGGTAGGGGTCCCCTACGAGCAGTACTTC	CASSLVGVPYEQYF
TRBV4-1	TRBJ1-2	.	.	TGCGCCAGCCGGGGGGTTGTGGGATATCCTACCTATGGCTACACCTTC	CASRGVVGYPTYGYTF
TRBV7-2	TRBJ2-3	.	TRBD2	TGTGCCAGCAGCTTAGGAGGGAGGGGCACAGATACGCAGTATTTT	CASSLGGRGTDTQYF
TRBV9	TRBJ2-1	few	.	TGTGCCAGCAGCCCCCGTAGCGAGGCCCCGGGTGAGCAGTTCTTC	CASSPRSEAPGEQFF
TRBV7-2	TRBJ1-1	.	.	TGTGCCAGCAGCTTAGTTGGCTCCTCGAACACTGAAGCTTTCTTT	CASSLVGSSNTEAFF
TRBV14	TRBJ1-1	.	.	TGTGCCAGCAGCCAAAGAGTAGGACAGAAGAACACTGAAGCTTTCTTT	CASSQRVGQKNTEAFF
TRBV6-5	TRBJ1-3	.	.	TGTGCCAGCAGTTATCGGGGGTTCTCTGGAAACACCATATATTTT	CASSYRGFSGNTIYF
TRBV27	TRBJ2-7	.	TRBD1	TGTGCCACGTCGGGACAGCAACTCTACGAGCAGTACTTC	CATSGQQLYEQYF
TRBV5-1	TRBJ1-1	.	.	TGCGCCAGCAGCGTCTCCGGGAGTAACACTGAAGCTTTCTTT	CASSVSGSNTEAFF
TRBV7-2	TRBJ1-5	.	TRBD1	TGTGCCAGCAGCTTAAAGTGGGACAGAAATCAGCCCCAGCATTTT	CASSLKWDRNQPQHF
TRBV5-8	TRBJ1-2	.	.	TGTGCCAGCAGCCGGAAAACGCGGGGCTACACCTTC	CASSRKTRGYTF
TRBV4-1	TRBJ1-5	.	.	TGCGCCAGCAGCCAAGAAGGGGGTGTGGTCAATCTCCAGCATTTT	CASSQEGGVVNLQHF
TRBV11-2	TRBJ1-2	.	.	TGTGCCAGCAGCTTAGGGGGCTCTGGCTACACCTTC	CASSLGGSGYTF
TRBV2	TRBJ1-1	.	.	TGTGCCAGCAGTGCACAGGCAGGCGTTCAGACTGAAGCTTTCTTT	CASSAQAGVQTEAFF
TRBV2	TRBJ1-5	.	TRBD1	TGTGCCAGCCAAAGATTGGCAGGGGGCAGTCAGCCCCAGCATTTT	CASQRLAGGSQPQHF
TRBV6-5	TRBJ1-2	once	.	TGTGCCTCCACACAGGCTGGGTATGGCTACACCTTC	CASTQAGYGYTF
TRBV7-9	TRBJ1-4	.	.	TGTGCCAGCAGCCCAACAGGATCTAATGAAAAACTGTTTTTT	CASSPTGSNEKLFF
TRBV24-1	TRBJ1-5	once	TRBD1	TGTGCCACCAGTCCGGGACAGGCCTATCAGCCCCAGCATTTT	CATSPGQAYQPQHF
TRBV24-1	TRBJ2-2	.	TRBD1	TGTGCCACCGAGGGGACAGGGGGTCTTACCGGGGAGCTGTTTTTT	CATEGTGGLTGELFF
TRBV6-5	TRBJ1-1	.	.	TGTGCCAGCGAAAAGGGGCAGGTGGCGAACACTGAAGCTTTCTTT	CASEKGQVANTEAFF
TRBV19	TRBJ1-2	once	.	TGTGCCAGTAGGTCCCAGGGACTGGGCTATGGCTACACCTTC	CASRSQGLGYGYTF
TRBV6-6	TRBJ1-2	.	TRBD1	TGTGCCAGCAATAGCCGGGACAGGGGTTATGGCTACACCTTC	CASNSRDRGYGYTF
TRBV30	TRBJ2-7	.	.	TGTGCCTGGAGTCGGGCAGGGCTTTCCTACGAGCAGTACTTC	CAWSRAGLSYEQYF
TRBV2	TRBJ2-7	.	TRBD2	TGTGCCAGCCGGGAGCAGCGGGGCTACGAGCAGTACTTC	CASREQRGYEQYF
TRBV11-3	TRBJ2-2	.	TRBD1	TGTGCCAGCAGCTTCAAGACAGGGCGGTTTTCTTGGGCCGGGGAGCTGTTTTTT	CASSFKTGRFSWAGELFF
TRBV19	TRBJ1-5	.	TRBD1	TGTGCCAGTAGAAAGGGTGACAGGGGGGCGAATCAGCCCCAGCATTTT	CASRKGDRGANQPQHF
TRBV15	TRBJ2-3	.	.	TGTGCCACCAGCAGCCCGGACAGCCCCAGCACAGATACGCAGTATTTT	CATSSPDSPSTDTQYF
TRBV27	TRBJ1-5	.	TRBD1	TGTGCCAGCAGTTTATTCAGGACAGGGGCCTCCAATCAGCCCCAGCATTTT	CASSLFRTGASNQPQHF
TRBV19	TRBJ2-1	.	.	TGTGCCAGTAGTAAACTAGGGGGGGAGAATGAGCAGTTCTTC	CASSKLGGENEQFF
TRBV4-1	TRBJ1-1	.	TRBD1	TGCGCCAGCAGCCAAGGACAGGGAAGTACTGAAGCTTTCTTT	CASSQGQGSTEAFF
TRBV5-1	TRBJ2-2	.	TRBD2	TGCGCCAGCAGCTTGGTGGCGGGGGTCACCGGGGAGCTGTTTTTT	CASSLVAGVTGELFF
TRBV25-1	TRBJ1-1	.	TRBD1	TGTGCCAGCACAAGGACAGGTTCAGCTGAAGCTTTCTTT	CASTRTGSAEAFF
TRBV2	TRBJ1-6	.	TRBD1	TGTGCCAGGGCGGACAGGGCAGTTCGTGGTTCACCCCTCCACTTT	CARADRAVRGSPLHF
TRBV12-3/TRBV12-4	TRBJ2-1	.	TRBD1	TGTGCCAGCAGTTTAGGACAGGGCGGGCAGTTCTTC	CASSLGQGGQFF
TRBV5-1	TRBJ1-3	.	.	TGCGCCAGCAGCTCCTCGACGGGGGTGAGCTCTGGAAACACCATATATTTT	CASSSSTGVSSGNTIYF
TRBV12-2	TRBJ2-7	.	.	TGTGCAAGTCGCTTGCCGTCATACAGGGGGCACTCCTACGAGCAGTACTTC	CASRLPSYRGHSYEQYF
TRBV3-1/TRBV3-2	TRBJ2-1	.	TRBD2	TGTGCCAGCAGCCACCCACTAGCGGGGGGGCTAAATGAGCAGTTCTTC	CASSHPLAGGLNEQFF
TRBV28	TRBJ1-5	.	.	TGTGCCAGCAGTTCCGAACACCTCAGGGATCCTAGAAAGCCCCAGCATTTT	CASSSEHLRDPRKPQHF
TRBV24-1	TRBJ1-5	.	.	TGTGCCACCAGTGATCCACAGGGCCAGCCCCAGCATTTT	CATSDPQGQPQHF
TRBV6-5	TRBJ2-7	.	TRBD1	TGTGCCAGCGGGGACAGGGGCGGGGCCTCCTACGAGCAGTACTTC	CASGDRGGASYEQYF
TRBV30	TRBJ2-3	.	TRBD2	TGTGCCTGGAGAAACCCTTTGCCAGCGGGGTTGTGGGATACGCAGTATTTT	CAWRNPLPAGLWDTQYF
TRBV2	TRBJ1-5	few	TRBD1	TGTGCCAGCAGGATACAGGGGGCGTCACATCAGCCCCAGCATTTT	CASRIQGASHQPQHF
TRBV5-1	TRBJ1-2	few	.	TGCGCCAGCAGCTTGGGCGCTGGCTACACCTTC	CASSLGAGYTF
TRBV6-5	TRBJ1-2	.	.	TGTGCCAGCAGTAAGGGGGGGATCTCGTCAGCTGGCTACACCTTC	CASSKGGISSAGYTF
TRBV18	TRBJ1-2	.	.	TGTGCCAGCTCACCAACGGAGGGATATGGCTACACCTTC	CASSPTEGYGYTF
TRBV28	TRBJ1-5	.	TRBD1	TGTGCCAGCAGTCCCGGACAGGGGGCGCGGCAGCCCCAGCATTTT	CASSPGQGARQPQHF
TRBV19	TRBJ1-2	.	TRBD1	TGTGCCAGTAATTTGGGGGGACAGGTGAACTATGGCTACACCTTC	CASNLGGQVNYGYTF